Each of the 27 T cell receptor beta chains below was sequenced from the same sample in a study of T cells in women clearing cervical HPV infection. Measured with immunoSEQ multiplex PCR; TCRdb has only the in-frame clones, and not every one. The sample has about 28,000 clones; the top ten hold under 20%. Sequenced sample: blood buffy coat. The receptor set was obtained from a woman between 18 and 69 years old with a cervical HPV16 infection that either progressed to CIN3+ or cleared (not recorded which).

With regard to this clone: The read stops 3 residues short of the end of the CDR3; the missing end is completed from the germline J gene. The chain couples TRBV6-4 to TRBJ2-3, with TRBD2 matching over 13 bases. This CDR3 spans 15 amino acids. Germline values: CDR1 MRHNA, CDR2 SNTAGT. V dropped 3 bases and J dropped 4; count of bases not matched to a gene: 1. The chain's CDR3 is CASSELAGGPDTQYF. CDR3 DNA (partial): TGTGCCAGCAGTGAACTAGCGGGGGGGCCAGATACG.

Remarks on this clone: Relative to the germline gene, one junction end is altered; a read error may explain this. The read ends 3 residues shy of where the CDR3 ends; the end is completed using the germline J gene. The chain has TRBV4-2 and TRBJ1-2; 7 bases are shared with TRBD1. The CDR3 sequence is 13 residues long. The germline V gene has CDR1 LGHNA and CDR2 YNFKEQ. The CDR3 here is CASSPGQHYGYTF. CDR3 DNA, as far as it was read: TGCGCCAGCAGCCCGGGACAGCACTATGGC.

Comment on this clone: The read halts 3 residues ahead of the CDR3 end, with the missing end drawn from the germline J gene. The rearrangement joins TRBV30 to TRBJ2-5, with D maybe TRBD2 (6 bases). There are 16 residues in the CDR3. CDR1 GTSNPN and CDR2 SVGIG come from the germline V gene (reference sequence). Trimming pared 3 bases from V and 2 bases from J, leaving 19 bases between. The CDR3 DNA, read in part, is TGTGCCTGGAGCGCGGCGGGGCAGGGCCAGCAAGAGACC. Translating gives CAWSAAGQGQQET. The full CDR3 protein reads CAWSAAGQGQQETQYF.

CDR3 sequence reads: CASSQRKASGRSYNEQFF. The sequenced CDR3 bases are TGTGCCAGCAGCCAAAGAAAGGCTAGCGGGCGTTCCTACAATGAG. The chain recombines TRBV3-1 (or the pseudogene TRBV3-2) with TRBJ2-1, with 8 positions matching TRBD2. The read is 3 residues too short to cover the CDR3 end, so that end is filled in from the germline J gene. Germline V CDR1 and CDR2: LGHDT, YNNKEL (reference sequence). The CDR3 loop spans 18 amino acids. Unmatched junction bases numbered 10, after V lost 2 bases and J lost 1 base.

With respect to this clone: Read coverage stops 3 residues before the CDR3 terminus; the germline J gene supplies the remainder. The genes are TRBV7-9 and TRBJ2-6; a possible D gene is TRBD1 (6 bases). In germline, CDR1 is SEHNR, CDR2 FQNEAQ (reference sequence). CDR3 length: 12 amino acids. The CDR3 DNA, read in part, is TGTGCCAGCAGCTTAGAAGGACAGTTC. Its translation is CASSLEGQF. The CDR3 in its entirety is CASSLEGQFLTF.

About this clone: Read sequence stops 3 residues before the CDR3 end, and the germline J gene provides the missing end. The rearrangement uses TRBV2 and TRBJ2-1; D unclear. CDR3 length: 14 amino acids. CDR1 is SNHLY, CDR2 FYNNEI, per germline. V lost 2 bases and J 6 bases, leaving 11 bases between the germline ends. CDR3 sequence reads: CASSETENRNEQFF. The DNA read from the CDR3 is TGTGCCAGCAGTGAAACTGAAAATCGCAATGAG.

Comment on this clone: The read gets to within 3 residues of the CDR3 end, and the germline J gene fills in the rest. V gene TRBV7-2 combines with J gene TRBJ1-4; TRBD1 matches at 7 bases. Germline V gene data show CDR1 as SGHTA and CDR2 as FQGNSA. This CDR3 region has 15 residues. J lost 2 bases, V lost 4 bases, and 4 bases had no gene match. The sequenced CDR3 bases are TGTGCCAGCAGCTACACAGGGGAGACTAATGAAAAA. Its protein product is CASSYTGETNEK. The full CDR3 protein reads CASSYTGETNEKLFF.

With regard to this clone: From the germline J gene comes the end of the CDR3, since the read stops 3 residues before it. The chain is built from TRBV6-2 or TRBV6-3 and TRBJ2-5; 11 bases are a match to TRBD2. CDR3 length: 14 amino acids. From germline, CDR1 is MNHEY and CDR2 SVGEGT. The junction had 4 bases not matched to a gene; V was cut back by 6 bases and J by 4 bases. The CDR3 bases that were read are TGTGCCAGCAGACTAGCGGGGGCAGGAGAGACC. Translated: CASRLAGAGET. The entire CDR3 protein is CASRLAGAGETQYF.

On this clone: The read comes to an end 3 residues before the CDR3 does, leaving the germline J gene to fill in the end. Other nucleotide sequences in the sample specify the same CDR3. The chain couples TRBV20-1 to TRBJ1-5; 8 bases are a match to TRBD1. Germline CDR1 and CDR2: DFQATT and SNEGSKA (reference sequence). V gave up 2 bases and J gave up 6 bases; unmatched junction bases: 6. There are 14 residues in the CDR3. The CDR3 DNA, read in part, is TGCAGTGCTAGACAGGGGGCGGGGAGTCAGCCC. It yields the protein CSARQGAGSQP. The whole CDR3 region reads CSARQGAGSQPQHF.

With regard to this clone: The read ends 3 residues before the CDR3 terminus; that terminus is restored from the germline J gene. This sequence joins TRBV5-1 and TRBJ2-2; the D gene is possibly TRBD2 (6 bases). The CDR3 covers 16 residues. CDR1 SGHRS and CDR2 YFSETQ come from the germline V gene. The CDR3 is CASSLVGRSGHEKLFF. Partial CDR3 DNA: TGCGCCAGCAGCTTGGTTGGGAGGTCCGGACACGAAAAG.

Comments on this clone: Read sequence stops 3 residues before the CDR3 end, and the germline J gene provides the missing end. The V gene is TRBV20-1, the J gene TRBJ2-3; no definite D call. The germline V gene has CDR1 DFQATT and CDR2 SNEGSKA (reference sequence). V lost 2 bases and J lost 1, with 7 bases in between. This CDR3 contains 13 residues. CDR3 amino acids: CSARWPRTDTQYF. CDR3 bases read: TGCAGTGCTAGATGGCCGCGCACAGATACG.

The CDR3 DNA, read in part, is TGTGCCAGTAGCCCGGGACTGTTCTATGGT. It translates to CASSPGLFYG. The entire CDR3 reads CASSPGLFYGQYF. The chain couples TRBV19 to TRBJ2-4; perhaps TRBD2 as D (6 bases). The CDR3 end falls 3 residues outside the read, so it is completed with the germline J gene. The CDR3 has 13 amino acids. Germline CDR1 is LNHDA and CDR2 is SQIVND (reference sequence).

Turning to this clone: The read stops 3 residues short of the end of the CDR3; the missing end is completed from the germline J gene. The chain couples TRBV5-1 to TRBJ1-1; D is perhaps TRBD1 (5 bases). The germline V gene has CDR1 SGHRS and CDR2 YFSETQ. The V end lost 0 bases, the J end lost 6 bases, and 15 bases lay between the germline ends. CDR3 length equals 15 residues. The CDR3 is CASSLGGTGTAEAFF. The CDR3 bases that were read are TGCGCCAGCAGCTTGGGGGGGACTGGAACCGCTGAA.

Comments on this clone: The CDR3 extends 3 residues past the end of the read, so its final part is completed from the germline J gene. The chain joins TRBV9 to TRBJ2-3; D gene ambiguous. V was pared by 0 bases and J by 2 bases, with 31 bases between. Germline V gene data show CDR1 as SGDLS and CDR2 as YYNGEE. The CDR3 spans 22 residues. The CDR3 loop reads CASSVEFVAAVKPDPDTDTQYF. Incomplete CDR3 DNA: TGTGCCAGCAGCGTAGAATTTGTCGCGGCCGTAAAACCAGATCCTGACACAGATACG.

Details on this clone: The read ends 3 residues shy of where the CDR3 ends; the end is completed using the germline J gene. The rearrangement uses TRBV2 and TRBJ2-2; weak D call: TRBD1 (5 bases). V gave up 4 bases and J gave up 1 base, with 10 bases separating them. The germline V gene has CDR1 SNHLY and CDR2 FYNNEI. The CDR3 runs to 15 residues. CDR3 in amino acids: CASSGQGMNTGELFF. Partial CDR3 DNA: TGTGCCAGCAGTGGTCAGGGTATGAACACCGGGGAG.

On this clone itself: The sequence runs out 3 residues before the end of the CDR3; the remainder is reconstructed from the germline J gene. The chain combines TRBV7-6 with TRBJ2-1, with 9 bases lining up with TRBD1. Germline lookup yields CDR1 SGHVS and CDR2 FNYEAQ. V dropped 5 bases and J dropped 4; count of bases not matched to a gene: 12. This CDR3 comprises 17 residues. The CDR3 bases that were read are TGTGCCAGCAGCATAACCTCCGGGACAGGGATTTACAATGAG. Translated, it gives CASSITSGTGIYNE. The CDR3, in full, reads CASSITSGTGIYNEQFF.

A remark on this clone: With the read ending 3 residues before the CDR3 end, the germline J gene is used to fill in that end. The chain is built from TRBV7-6 and TRBJ1-1; the D is unclear. V was cut by 3 bases and J by 3 bases, with 14 bases left in between. Germline V gives CDR1 SGHVS, CDR2 FNYEAQ. The CDR3 has 15 amino acids. The CDR3 region is CASSFTDFGDTEAFF. Incomplete CDR3 DNA: TGTGCCAGCAGCTTTACGGACTTCGGGGACACTGAA.

Incomplete CDR3 DNA: TGTGCCAGCAGTTCGACGCTTAGCTCCTACGAC. Its protein is CASSSTLSSYD. The whole CDR3 is CASSSTLSSYDYTF. The rearrangement links TRBV6-2 or TRBV6-3 to TRBJ1-2; D is unresolved. The read falls 3 residues short of the CDR3 end, and the missing part is taken from the germline J gene. CDR1 is MNHEY, CDR2 SVGEGT, per germline. The CDR3 runs 14 residues.

Worth noting for this clone: The germline gene is not matched at one end of the junction; a read error may be the cause. The read comes to an end 3 residues before the CDR3 does, leaving the germline J gene to fill in the end. This same CDR3 is encoded by further DNA sequences in the sample. J is TRBJ1-3 and V is TRBV7-2; TRBD1 aligns across 10 bases. Germline lookup yields CDR1 SGHTA and CDR2 FQGNSA. The length of the CDR3 is 14 residues. The sequenced CDR3 bases are TGTGCCAGCAGCTTGGGACAGGGGAGGGACACA. Translating gives CASSLGQGRDT. The complete CDR3 protein is CASSLGQGRDTIYF.

Comments on this clone: The read gets to within 3 residues of the CDR3 end, and the germline J gene fills in the rest. The chain uses TRBV2 and TRBJ2-1; TRBD1 matches at 10 bases. CDR1 SNHLY and CDR2 FYNNEI come from the germline V gene. V was clipped by 8 bases and J by 6 bases; unmatched bases: 7. CDR3 length: 14 residues. The CDR3 loop reads CASAGTGASNEQFF. The CDR3 bases that were read are TGTGCCAGCGCCGGGACAGGGGCCTCCAATGAG.

Comments on this clone: The CDR3 end lies 3 residues beyond the end of the read and is filled in from the germline J gene. The V gene is TRBV20-1, the J gene TRBJ2-5, with TRBD1 matching 7 bases. CDR1 DFQATT and CDR2 SNEGSKA come from the germline V gene (reference sequence). Trimming removed 6 bases from V and 5 bases from J; junction bases left unmatched: 15. There are 15 residues in the CDR3. The CDR3: CSALQGLRARETQYF. The part of the CDR3 DNA that was read is TGCAGTGCGCTACAGGGGTTGAGGGCACGGGAGACC.

Notes on this clone: Coverage ceases 3 residues before the CDR3 finishes, and the germline J gene fills in the end. V usage is TRBV18 and J usage is TRBJ1-2; the D is unclear. Germline lookup yields CDR1 KGHSH and CDR2 LQKENI. The CDR3 consists of 16 residues. The covered CDR3 bases are TGTGCCAGCTCACCACGGCAACAGAAGTCAACCTACGAC. Protein: CASSPRQQKSTYD. The complete CDR3 sequence is CASSPRQQKSTYDYTF.

With respect to this clone: The CDR3 end is not reached by the read, which stops 3 residues before it; the germline J gene fills it in. The gene calls are TRBV2 and TRBJ1-1, with TRBD1 matching over 10 bases. The length of the CDR3 is 15 residues. V lost 10 bases and J lost 3; bases outside the gene matches: 11. Germline CDR1 is SNHLY and CDR2 is FYNNEI. CDR3 residues: CATRGQGNKYTEAFF. Partial CDR3 DNA: TGTGCCACAAGGGGACAGGGGAATAAATACACTGAA.

Regarding this clone: The read gets to within 3 residues of the CDR3 end, and the germline J gene fills in the rest. The chain uses TRBV19 and TRBJ1-2; a weak D match, TRBD1 (5 bases). The germline gives CDR1 LNHDA, CDR2 SQIVND (reference sequence). This CDR3 region has 15 residues. The sequenced part of the CDR3 DNA is TGTGCCAGTAGTCCCGGACTAGCGGGACCCAATGAC. Translation gives CASSPGLAGPND. The full CDR3 reads CASSPGLAGPNDYTF.

About this clone: Sequencing ends 3 residues short of the CDR3 end; the germline J gene provides the rest. J is TRBJ2-2 and V is TRBV30; no firm D call. Trimming pared 2 bases from V and 1 base from J, leaving 5 bases between. CDR1 is GTSNPN and CDR2 is SVGIG in the germline V gene (reference sequence). The CDR3 length is 13 residues. Incomplete CDR3 DNA: TGTGCCTGGAGTAGACTGAACACCGGGGAG. It yields the protein CAWSRLNTGE. The whole CDR3 is CAWSRLNTGELFF. The full variable domain, rest sourced from reference TRBV30 and TRBJ2-2, is SQTIHQWPATLVQPVGSPLSLECTVEGTSNPNLYWYRQAAGRGLQLLFYSVGIGQISSEVPQNLSASRPQDRQFILSSKKLLLSDSGFYLCAWSRLNTGELFFGEGSRLTVL.

With respect to this clone: The CDR3 end lies 3 residues beyond the end of the read and is filled in from the germline J gene. The chain is built from TRBV13 and TRBJ1-2; 10 bases agree with TRBD1. The germline V gene encodes CDR1 PRHDT and CDR2 FYEKMQ (reference sequence). V dropped 2 bases and J dropped 6; count of bases not matched to a gene: 12. This CDR3 is 17 amino acids long. The CDR3 protein is CASSLNRYGDRGNGYTF. Incomplete CDR3 DNA: TGTGCCAGCAGCTTAAATAGGTACGGGGACAGGGGAAATGGC. The full variable domain, its missing parts supplied by reference TRBV13 and TRBJ1-2, is AAGVIQSPRHLIKEKRETATLKCYPIPRHDTVYWYQQGPGQDPQFLISFYEKMQSDKGSIPDRFSAQQFSDYHSELNMSSLELGDSALYFCASSLNRYGDRGNGYTFGSGTRLTVV.

About this clone itself: The read is 3 residues too short to cover the CDR3 end, so that end is filled in from the germline J gene. J is TRBJ2-1 and V is TRBV7-3, with 9 nucleotides matching TRBD2. Germline V gives CDR1 SGHTA, CDR2 FQGTGA. J gave up 3 bases and V 0 bases, and 0 bases lay outside the gene matches. The CDR3 extends over 15 amino acids. The CDR3 protein is CASSLTAGGYNEQFF. The sequenced part of the CDR3 DNA is TGTGCCAGCAGCTTAACAGCGGGGGGCTACAATGAG.